The 18 T cell receptor beta chains listed next were all sequenced from one sample in a study of blood T cell repertoires in COVID-19. Produced via immunoSEQ multiplex PCR; TCRdb's table is partial and in-frame only. The sample includes roughly 140,000 clones, 80% to 85% of them seen just once. The sample consisted of peripheral blood. These receptors were obtained from a human donor in a cohort sampled during active COVID-19.

The chain's CDR3 is CASSRQGVTEAFF. The CDR3 DNA reads TGTGCCAGCAGTAGACAGGGGGTAACTGAAGCTTTCTTT. The V gene is TRBV2, the J gene TRBJ1-1; 9 bases match TRBD1. The CDR3 length is 13 residues. CDR1 is SNHLY, CDR2 FYNNEI, per germline. J lost 5 bases, V lost 5 bases, and 3 bases had no gene match.

The gene calls are TRBV15 and TRBJ2-7; weak D call: TRBD1 (5 bases). Germline lookup yields CDR1 LNHNV and CDR2 YYDKDF (reference sequence). V lost 0 bases to trimming and J lost 0 bases, with 9 bases between them. The CDR3 has 15 amino acids. CDR3 sequence: CATSRDRGPSYEQYF. CDR3 nucleotides: TGTGCCACCAGCAGAGATAGGGGCCCCTCCTACGAGCAGTACTTC.

The V and J genes are TRBV6-5 and TRBJ1-6; D is perhaps TRBD1 (5 bases). Looked up from germline, CDR1 is MNHEY and CDR2 is SVGAGI. Trimming cost V 7 bases and J 0 bases, with 10 bases left between them. This CDR3 comprises 15 residues. The CDR3 bases are TGTGCCAGCACCCGTAGGGGCTCCTATAATTCACCCCTCCACTTT. Encoded protein: CASTRRGSYNSPLHF.

This sequence joins TRBV12-3 or TRBV12-4 and TRBJ1-4; 7 bases agree with TRBD1. V shed 6 bases and J 5 bases; nucleotides not matched to a gene: 3. The CDR3 spans 13 residues. CDR3 residues: CASRGTANEKLFF. For the CDR3, the DNA is TGTGCCAGCAGGGGGACAGCGAATGAAAAACTGTTTTTT.

The gene calls are TRBV3-1 (or the pseudogene TRBV3-2) and TRBJ1-1, with TRBD1 matching 7 bases. The germline CDR1 and CDR2 sequences are LGHDT and YNNKEL (reference sequence). The CDR3 contains 16 residues. Trimming cost V 3 bases and J 0 bases; bases outside gene matches: 7. The CDR3 is CASSHRDRDMNTEAFF. The CDR3 region has the DNA TGTGCCAGCAGCCATAGGGACAGAGACATGAACACTGAAGCTTTCTTT.

CDR3 sequence (DNA): TGTGCCAGTATAGGACTGGACCAAGAGACCCAGTACTTC. Its translation is CASIGLDQETQYF. The chain recombines TRBV6-5 with TRBJ2-5, with D maybe TRBD2 (5 bases). There are 13 residues in the CDR3. Per the germline V gene, CDR1 is MNHEY and CDR2 is SVGAGI. Trimming took off 9 bases at V and 0 bases at J, with 11 bases between the two ends.

The rearrangement uses TRBV7-3 and TRBJ2-1; 10 nucleotides align to TRBD1. The junction had 4 bases not matched to a gene; V was cut back by 5 bases and J by 3 bases. The CDR3 loop spans 15 amino acids. Germline CDR1 reads SGHTA; CDR2 reads FQGTGA. This CDR3 reads CASSQGTGVYNEQFF. The DNA for the CDR3 is TGTGCCAGCAGCCAAGGGACAGGGGTCTACAATGAGCAGTTCTTC.

The rearrangement uses TRBV3-1 (or the pseudogene TRBV3-2) and TRBJ2-1; 9 bases map to TRBD2. After removal of 4 bases from V and 4 bases from J, the junction contained 5 bases not matched to a gene. The CDR3 sequence is 15 residues long. Per germline, CDR1 LGHDT and CDR2 YNNKEL (reference sequence). The DNA for the CDR3 is TGTGCCAGCAGCCCTCGACTAGCGGAGTACAATGAGCAGTTCTTC. Translated, it gives CASSPRLAEYNEQFF.

This chain uses TRBV15 with TRBJ2-1; 7 bases are a match to TRBD2. This CDR3 contains 16 residues. V trimming: 2 bases; J trimming: 4 bases; junction bases outside the gene matches: 8. CDR1 and CDR2 (germline): LNHNV, YYDKDF (reference sequence). The CDR3 loop is CATSRPGKGGYNEQFF. In nucleotides, the CDR3 is TGTGCCACCAGCAGACCAGGGAAGGGAGGGTACAATGAGCAGTTCTTC.

This rearrangement joins TRBV28 to TRBJ1-1, with D uncertain. The CDR3 covers 16 residues. Trimming pared 2 bases from V and 1 base from J, leaving 14 bases between. Germline CDR1 reads MDHEN; CDR2 reads SYDVKM. DNA of the CDR3: TGTGCCAGCAGTTTAGGATTGCGGCGGCCGAACACTGAAGCTTTCTTT. Its translation is CASSLGLRRPNTEAFF.

This chain joins TRBV7-8 and TRBJ1-5; no clear D gene. The V and J ends lost 1 base and 10 bases respectively, with 8 bases between them. CDR3 length: 12 amino acids. Germline-derived CDR1 and CDR2 are SGHVS and FQNEAQ. The CDR3 reads CASSLGEGPQHF. CDR3 nucleotides: TGTGCCAGCAGCTTAGGGGAGGGACCCCAGCATTTT.

The chain has TRBV5-6 and TRBJ1-1; possibly TRBD1 for D (5 bases). V lost 3 bases and J lost 7, with 10 bases in between. Germline CDR1 SGHDT, CDR2 YYEEEE. The length of the CDR3 is 12 residues. The CDR3 loop reads CASSSYRGEAFF. The CDR3 nucleotides are TGTGCCAGCAGCTCCTATAGGGGTGAAGCTTTCTTT.

The V and J genes are TRBV24-1 and TRBJ2-1; tentative D call: TRBD2 (5 bases). This CDR3 contains 14 residues. CDR1 and CDR2 from the germline V gene are KGHDR and SFDVKD. The V and J ends lost 4 bases and 7 bases respectively, with 13 bases between them. In nucleotides, the CDR3 is TGTGCCACCAGTGAGTCCGGGAAGAGGAATGAGCAGTTCTTC. Translating it yields CATSESGKRNEQFF.

This chain uses TRBV19 with TRBJ1-1, with 9 positions matching TRBD1. Germline loops: CDR1 LNHDA, CDR2 SQIVND (reference sequence). There are 14 residues in the CDR3. V lost 6 bases and J lost 4; bases outside the gene matches: 6. This CDR3 reads CASRNRGPGTEAFF. In DNA, the CDR3 is TGTGCCAGTAGGAACAGGGGGCCCGGCACTGAAGCTTTCTTT.

V and J are TRBV15 and TRBJ2-1; TRBD2 matches 9 bases. In germline, CDR1 is LNHNV, CDR2 YYDKDF (reference sequence). Trimming cost V 1 base and J 8 bases; bases outside gene matches: 9. The CDR3 contains 16 residues. CDR3 sequence: CATSRGVAGVIDEQFF. CDR3 in DNA: TGTGCCACCAGCAGAGGAGTAGCGGGAGTCATCGATGAGCAGTTCTTC.

The chain employs TRBV4-3 and TRBJ1-1; 8 bases line up with TRBD1. This CDR3 comprises 17 residues. Trimming took 3 bases from V and 7 from J; bases not matched to a gene: 16. Germline CDR1 is LGHNA and CDR2 is YSLEER. CDR3 amino acids: CASSQGPGQGGFIEAFF. The CDR3 DNA follows: TGCGCCAGCAGCCAGGGACCAGGACAGGGCGGTTTTATTGAAGCTTTCTTT.

The rearrangement uses TRBV27 and TRBJ2-3; D is possibly TRBD2 (6 bases). Germline V gene data show CDR1 as MNHEY and CDR2 as SMNVEV (reference sequence). This CDR3 spans 14 amino acids. Deletions cut 6 bases from V and 2 bases from J, with 12 bases between. CDR3 region: CASSSGRNTDTQYF. The CDR3 bases are TGTGCCAGCAGCTCCGGGAGAAACACAGATACGCAGTATTTT.

The chain links TRBV7-6 to TRBJ2-7, with 8 bases lining up with TRBD1. The CDR3 contains 15 residues. The J segment lost 7 bases and the V segment lost 1 base, leaving 9 bases of the junction unmatched. Per the germline V gene, CDR1 is SGHVS and CDR2 is FNYEAQ. Here the CDR3 DNA reads TGTGCCAGCAGCTTAGGACAGGGGTCATATGGGGAGCAGTACTTC. It codes for CASSLGQGSYGEQYF.